This T cell receptor beta chain was sequenced for a study of CD4+ T cells in melanoma. Findings and caveats of the study: A reported correlation linked neoantigen-specific CD4+ T cells to CD8+, macrophage and B cell function. In melanoma, neoantigen-specific CD4+ T cells reportedly differed in differentiation state.

Profiling relied on immunoSEQ multiplex PCR, and the TCRdb table lists in-frame clones only, not all of them. The table records around 13,000 clones, less than 85% of them present only once. V was clipped by 3 bases and J by 2 bases, with 13 bases between them. This CDR3 contains 15 residues. Per the germline V gene, CDR1 is SGHDN and CDR2 is FVKESK. Of note for this clone: The antigen is undetermined.

The chain has TRBV14 and TRBJ1-2; D unresolved. The clonotype was recovered from a human donor with melanoma. Sequencing used cells from a culture (not recorded whether cultured in vitro). CDR3 amino acids: CASSHSEGGNYGYTF. CDR3 coding DNA: TGTGCCAGCAGCCACTCCGAGGGAGGGAACTATGGCTACACCTTC.